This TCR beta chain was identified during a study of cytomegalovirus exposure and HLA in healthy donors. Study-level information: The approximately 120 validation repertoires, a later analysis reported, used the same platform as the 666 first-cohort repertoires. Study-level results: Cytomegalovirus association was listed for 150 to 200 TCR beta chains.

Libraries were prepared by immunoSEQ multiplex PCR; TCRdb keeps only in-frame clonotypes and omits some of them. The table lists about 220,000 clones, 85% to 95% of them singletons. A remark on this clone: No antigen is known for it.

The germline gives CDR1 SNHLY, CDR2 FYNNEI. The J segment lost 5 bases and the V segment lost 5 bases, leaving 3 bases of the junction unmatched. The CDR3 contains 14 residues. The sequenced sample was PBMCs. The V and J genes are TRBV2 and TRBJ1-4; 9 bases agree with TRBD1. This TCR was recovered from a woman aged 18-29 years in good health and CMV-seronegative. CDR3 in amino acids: CASSTGTGNEKLFF. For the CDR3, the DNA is TGTGCCAGCAGTACCGGGACAGGGAATGAAAAACTGTTTTTT.